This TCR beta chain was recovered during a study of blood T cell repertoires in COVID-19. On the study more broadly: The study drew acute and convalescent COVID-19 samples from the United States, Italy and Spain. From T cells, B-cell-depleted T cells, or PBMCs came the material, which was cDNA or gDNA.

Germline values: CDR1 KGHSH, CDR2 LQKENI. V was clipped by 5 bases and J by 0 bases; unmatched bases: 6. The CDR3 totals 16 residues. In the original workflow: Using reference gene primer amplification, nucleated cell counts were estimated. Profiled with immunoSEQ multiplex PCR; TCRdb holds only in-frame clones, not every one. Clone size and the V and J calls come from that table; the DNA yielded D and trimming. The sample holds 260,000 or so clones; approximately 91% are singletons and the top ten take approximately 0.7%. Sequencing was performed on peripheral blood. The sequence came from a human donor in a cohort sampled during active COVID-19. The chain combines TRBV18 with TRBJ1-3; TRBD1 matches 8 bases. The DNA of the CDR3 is TGTGCCAGCTCATCTACGGACAGGGCCTCTGGAAACACCATATATTTT. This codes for CASSSTDRASGNTIYF.